This T cell receptor (beta chain) was profiled in a study of T cells in Graves' hyperthyroidism and ophthalmopathy (dated by TCRdb to about 2019). Regarding the complete study: Peripheral blood samples were taken at initial diagnosis, before any treatment was given. After blood sampling, hyperthyroidism patients were treated with methimazole at a starting dose of 30 mg daily, and ophthalmopathy patients were treated with high-dose intravenous methylprednisolone. Thyroid tissue and blood T-cell repertoires from roughly 6 Graves' hyperthyroidism patients were also compared in the study. The paper describes TCR Vbeta CDR3 sequencing of some 130 peripheral blood samples, made up of 40 to 45 ophthalmopathy patients, some 80 hyperthyroidism patients and some 17 progressor patients. Prospective prediction of ophthalmopathy was tested in an independent validation cohort consisting of fewer than 20 hyperthyroidism patients and over 15 patients who later progressed to ophthalmopathy. TCR V-J signatures able to tell the groups apart were searched for in a discovery cohort of approximately 95 patients, of whom under 45 had Graves' ophthalmopathy and around 58 had stable Graves' hyperthyroidism. The approximately 95 discovery patients were divided at random into training and test sets in a 7:3 ratio. Overall study outcomes, separate from this receptor: No statistical method was used to set the sample size in advance, and investigators knew the group allocation. Most expanded thyroid clonotypes (frequency above 0.001) were also detected in blood, suggesting blood repertoires may reflect thyroid immune responses. A 13 V-J signature model separated ophthalmopathy from stable hyperthyroidism, with just over 85% sensitivity and 81.08% specificity in cross-validation and 80%/75% in testing. In validation, the model predicted progression to ophthalmopathy with 55% to 71% sensitivity and around 72% specificity, a median of 6.5 months before onset.

This clonotype was observed at least ten times. The antigen this receptor binds is unknown. No qualities accompany the bases; no much larger clone lies one base away. Based on the germline V gene, the CDR1 and CDR2 sequences are KGHSH and LQKENI. The V and J ends are trimmed by 2 bases and 2 bases, leaving 12 bases between them. The CDR3 has 15 amino acids, counting the end cysteine and phenylalanine. Just the 45-base CDR3 DNA is kept, in frame starting at base 1. Amplification of TCR beta CDR3 regions was carried out from RNA transcripts. A first-round RT-PCR of the TCR CDR3 used the HTBI primer set with the Qiagen OneStep RT-PCR kit. Libraries were constructed in a second round of multiplex PCR, after which size selection and purification were carried out. Sequencing of the libraries was done on an Illumina HiSeq2000 using paired-end 100 bp reads. On the study's bioinformatics: SOAPnuke was used to process the raw data, removing reads that contained adapters or uncalled bases, had a mean Phred below 15, or lacked an exact match to the constant primer or identifier. COPE v1.2.5 was used to merge the high-quality paired reads, and each unique nucleotide sequence was defined as a clonotype. Clonotypes were aligned to IMGT TRBV, TRBD and TRBJ reference segments using MiTCR v1.1. Only V-J combinations with frequency above 0.0001, covering approximately 99% of repertoires, were analysed. The TCS score was defined as F50 (clonal expansion) divided by E x V (chaos), with BLOSUM62-based TCRdist calculated between CDR3 peptides within each V-J. Welch's t-statistics and random forest reduced roughly 500 V-J features to roughly 13, which were used in a naive Bayes classifier (R e1071). The public reads were run again by TCRdb, first through fastp at Q25 and then through MiXCR, and only productive beta chains were kept. When rows share a CDR3 protein, they turn into one entry using the most common DNA and genes. In this record, the V and J calls reflect TCRdb's handling and not the investigators' own analysis. The sample table shows roughly 250,000 distinct CDR3 sequences, and about 14% are seen once. About an eighth of the sample is in the top ten clones.

Hyperthyroidism patients were newly diagnosed, had a disease duration of under 2 months, and were aged 18 to 65 years. Any patient with an uncontrolled infection, another autoimmune disease, pregnancy or lactation was excluded. Clinical symptoms, serum thyroxine and TRAb, thyroid ultrasound, and orbital computed tomography formed the basis for the diagnoses. For progressor patients, blood was drawn at the first diagnosis of hyperthyroidism, before any ophthalmopathy symptoms had appeared. PBMCs were separated from about 10 ml of fresh peripheral blood using Ficoll-Paque density gradient centrifugation. Progressor patients were initially diagnosed with Graves' hyperthyroidism and developed ophthalmopathy during follow-up. Total RNA was extracted using Trizol reagent, and RNA quality was assessed on an Agilent 2100 Bioanalyzer.

The receptor's source is a woman between 40 and 55 years old with Graves' hyperthyroidism that later progressed to Graves' ophthalmopathy. The sample taken for sequencing was blood. The receptor chain draws on TRBV18 and TRBJ2-5, and perhaps TRBD2 as D gene, on 6 matching bases. The sequence in DNA is TGTGCCAGCTCACCAGGGGGGATTCCTCAAGAGACCCAGTACTTC. It is translated as CASSPGGIPQETQYF.